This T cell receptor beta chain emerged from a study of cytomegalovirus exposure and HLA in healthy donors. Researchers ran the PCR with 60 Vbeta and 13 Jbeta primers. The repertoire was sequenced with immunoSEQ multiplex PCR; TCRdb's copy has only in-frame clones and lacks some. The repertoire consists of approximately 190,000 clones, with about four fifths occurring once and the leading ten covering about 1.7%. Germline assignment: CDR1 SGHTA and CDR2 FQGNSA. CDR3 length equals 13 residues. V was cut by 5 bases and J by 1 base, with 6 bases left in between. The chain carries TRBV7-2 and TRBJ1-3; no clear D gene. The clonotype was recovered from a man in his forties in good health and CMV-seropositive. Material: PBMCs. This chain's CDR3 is CASSAGSGNTIYF. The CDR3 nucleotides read TGTGCCAGCAGCGCAGGTTCTGGAAACACCATATATTTT.